A selection of T cell receptor beta chains follows, all from one sample in a study of blood T cell repertoires in COVID-19. Here immunoSEQ multiplex PCR was the method, and the copy in TCRdb shows in-frame clones only, minus some. The sample holds around 100,000 clones, roughly two thirds seen once. The source material was peripheral blood. The source of these receptors is a man older than 75 with acute or convalescent COVID-19. The CDR3 runs from the conserved cysteine through the conserved F or W. The D gene is left open where the match is weak. For some rows the clone size is stated as once, few or many, or as a class when expanded; others skip it.

V,D,J,size,CDR3,DNA
TRBV10-3,TRBD1,TRBJ2-3,NA,CAIASGQGAYTQYF,TGTGCCATAGCTAGTGGACAGGGGGCATATACGCAGTATTTT
TRBV11-3,NA,TRBJ2-2,NA,CASSWGQNTGELFF,TGTGCCAGCAGCTGGGGACAAAACACCGGGGAGCTGTTTTTT
TRBV4-3,TRBD1,TRBJ2-2,once,CASSRDREAGELFF,TGCGCCAGCAGCCGGGACAGGGAAGCCGGGGAGCTGTTTTTT
TRBV6-2/TRBV6-3,TRBD2,TRBJ2-1,NA,CASSFGTSLGTFF,TGTGCCAGCAGTTTTGGGACTAGCTTGGGGACGTTCTTC
TRBV4-3,TRBD2,TRBJ2-1,NA,CASSQEGTSGRIQDNEQFF,TGCGCCAGCAGCCAAGAGGGGACTAGCGGAAGGATCCAAGACAATGAGCAGTTCTTC
TRBV9,TRBD2,TRBJ2-3,NA,CASSVGLAGGGGDTQYF,TGTGCCAGCAGCGTAGGACTAGCGGGAGGGGGAGGAGATACGCAGTATTTT
TRBV7-6,TRBD1,TRBJ2-2,once,CASSFLTGGAGGELFF,TGTGCCAGCAGCTTTTTGACAGGGGGCGCCGGCGGGGAGCTGTTTTTT
TRBV6-6,NA,TRBJ1-2,once,CASSYAGALYGYTF,TGTGCCAGCAGTTACGCGGGGGCTCTCTATGGCTACACCTTC
TRBV4-3,NA,TRBJ1-1,NA,CASSRQTSSTEAFF,TGCGCCAGCAGCCGACAAACCAGTAGCACTGAAGCTTTCTTT
TRBV6-5,NA,TRBJ2-7,NA,CASTTGSGEQYF,TGTGCCAGCACCACCGGGAGTGGCGAGCAGTACTTC
TRBV5-5,NA,TRBJ2-3,NA,CASSLSHSDTQYF,TGTGCCAGCAGCCTCAGTCATTCAGATACGCAGTATTTT
TRBV2,NA,TRBJ2-2,NA,CASSGRLIGGELFF,TGTGCCAGCAGTGGTCGACTTATCGGCGGGGAGCTGTTTTTT
TRBV7-8,TRBD2,TRBJ2-2,once,CASSLTGTSGTNTGELFF,TGTGCCAGCAGCTTAACCGGGACTAGCGGGACGAACACCGGGGAGCTGTTTTTT
TRBV19,NA,TRBJ2-5,NA,CASSIAGTKIQETQYF,TGTGCCAGTAGTATAGCGGGGACAAAAATCCAAGAGACCCAGTACTTC
TRBV7-8,NA,TRBJ2-7,NA,CASSHRVRVGNEQYF,TGTGCCAGCAGCCACCGGGTGCGGGTAGGGAACGAGCAGTACTTC
TRBV5-1,NA,TRBJ2-6,NA,CASSLEQSSGANVLTF,TGCGCCAGCAGCTTGGAACAGAGCTCTGGGGCCAACGTCCTGACTTTC
TRBV11-2,TRBD2,TRBJ2-3,once,CASSLGSGPSTDTQYF,TGTGCCAGCAGCTTAGGTAGCGGGCCTAGCACAGATACGCAGTATTTT
TRBV10-1,NA,TRBJ2-3,NA,CASTHSAGDTQYF,TGCGCCAGCACCCATTCGGCGGGAGATACGCAGTATTTT
TRBV7-2,TRBD2,TRBJ2-1,NA,CASSFGGSRHNEQFF,TGTGCCAGCAGCTTCGGCGGGAGTAGGCACAATGAGCAGTTCTTC
TRBV7-3,TRBD2,TRBJ2-1,NA,CASSLLAGGPNEQFF,TGTGCCAGCAGCCTTCTAGCGGGAGGGCCTAATGAGCAGTTCTTC
TRBV7-2,NA,TRBJ1-6,NA,CASSRGQTLSSYNSPLHF,TGTGCCAGCAGTCGCGGACAAACCCTAAGCTCCTATAATTCACCCCTCCACTTT
TRBV10-3,TRBD2,TRBJ2-7,NA,CAISDRGLYEQYF,TGTGCCATCAGTGACCGGGGACTATACGAGCAGTACTTC
TRBV19,TRBD2,TRBJ2-1,NA,CASSMRRGGTASSYNEQFF,TGTGCCAGTAGTATGAGGCGGGGAGGGACTGCGAGCTCCTACAATGAGCAGTTCTTC
TRBV2,TRBD1,TRBJ1-1,NA,CASRDRMNTEAFF,TGTGCCAGCAGGGACAGGATGAACACTGAAGCTTTCTTT
TRBV27,NA,TRBJ2-2,once,CASTPSWSFTGELFF,TGTGCCAGCACCCCTTCTTGGAGTTTCACCGGGGAGCTGTTTTTT
TRBV7-2,TRBD1,TRBJ2-7,NA,CASSSRQGNEQYF,TGTGCCAGCAGCTCCCGACAGGGGAACGAGCAGTACTTC
TRBV15,TRBD1,TRBJ1-2,few,CATSRDGRGQGSPTNYGYTF,TGTGCCACCAGCAGAGATGGCCGGGGACAGGGGAGCCCGACTAACTATGGCTACACCTTC
TRBV6-2/TRBV6-3,NA,TRBJ1-5,NA,CASSYDSSNQPQHF,TGTGCCAGCAGTTACGACAGCAGCAATCAGCCCCAGCATTTT
TRBV10-3,TRBD1,TRBJ1-2,NA,CAITWDREYGYTF,TGTGCCATCACCTGGGACAGGGAATATGGCTACACCTTC
TRBV5-5,TRBD2,TRBJ2-1,NA,CASSRDYGRNEQFF,TGTGCCAGCAGCCGGGACTACGGGCGGAATGAGCAGTTCTTC
TRBV7-6,TRBD1,TRBJ1-5,many,CASSAETGNNQPQHF,TGTGCCAGCAGCGCCGAGACAGGGAACAATCAGCCCCAGCATTTT
TRBV9,NA,TRBJ1-1,NA,CASSAYLPGGTNTEAFF,TGTGCCAGCAGCGCATACCTCCCTGGGGGGACGAACACTGAAGCTTTCTTT
TRBV12-3/TRBV12-4,TRBD2,TRBJ2-1,NA,CASKAGETNEQFF,TGTGCCAGCAAAGCGGGAGAGACCAATGAGCAGTTCTTC
TRBV6-5,NA,TRBJ1-1,NA,CASSYLGGTNTEAFF,TGTGCCAGCAGTTACTTAGGGGGTACGAACACTGAAGCTTTCTTT
TRBV2,TRBD1,TRBJ1-4,NA,CATSTGGFEKLFF,TGTGCCACCTCGACAGGGGGCTTTGAAAAACTGTTTTTT
TRBV6-5,TRBD1,TRBJ1-4,NA,CASSRQTGSNEKLFF,TGTGCCAGCAGTCGACAGACAGGGTCTAATGAAAAACTGTTTTTT
TRBV9,TRBD2,TRBJ2-1,NA,CASSVDPGLAAYNEQFF,TGTGCCAGCAGCGTAGACCCGGGACTAGCGGCCTACAATGAGCAGTTCTTC
TRBV28,NA,TRBJ1-2,once,CASSARRQAGYTF,TGTGCCAGCAGTGCCAGAAGACAGGCCGGCTACACCTTC
TRBV5-3,TRBD2,TRBJ2-1,NA,CARSSLHRGRAYNEQFF,TGTGCCAGAAGCTCCCTTCACCGGGGGAGGGCCTATAATGAGCAGTTCTTC
TRBV7-9,NA,TRBJ2-1,few,CAGGNEQFF,TGTGCCGGGGGGAATGAGCAGTTCTTC
TRBV23-1,TRBD1,TRBJ2-7,many,CASGRDSPYEQYF,TGCGCCAGTGGACGGGACAGCCCCTACGAGCAGTACTTC
TRBV11-1,TRBD1,TRBJ2-7,many,CASSPRDSRSEQYF,TGTGCCAGCAGTCCCCGGGACAGTAGGTCCGAGCAGTACTTC
TRBV5-8,NA,TRBJ2-2,NA,CASSWTTPAGELFF,TGTGCCAGCAGCTGGACTACCCCGGCCGGGGAGCTGTTTTTT
TRBV12-3/TRBV12-4,NA,TRBJ2-1,NA,CASSLRQNEQFF,TGTGCCAGCAGTTTGCGGCAGAATGAGCAGTTCTTC
TRBV28,TRBD2,TRBJ2-3,NA,CALGGRRDTQYF,TGTGCCTTGGGGGGGAGGAGAGATACGCAGTATTTT
TRBV24-1,TRBD2,TRBJ2-2,NA,CATSDWASGRRELFF,TGTGCCACCAGTGATTGGGCTAGCGGGAGAAGGGAGCTGTTTTTT
TRBV27,TRBD1,TRBJ1-2,few,CASSLYGTDGYTF,TGTGCCAGCAGTTTATATGGGACAGATGGCTACACCTTC
TRBV19,NA,TRBJ1-5,NA,CASSTSGRTQHF,TGTGCCAGTAGTACTTCAGGGAGGACCCAGCATTTT
TRBV4-2,TRBD2,TRBJ2-1,NA,CASSQVAGSVVEQFF,TGTGCCAGCAGCCAGGTAGCGGGATCGGTTGTGGAGCAGTTCTTC
TRBV7-9,TRBD2,TRBJ2-5,NA,CASSLPSGARETQYF,TGTGCCAGCAGCTTACCTAGCGGGGCTCGAGAGACCCAGTACTTC
TRBV7-8,TRBD1,TRBJ1-1,NA,CASSVGQANTEAFF,TGTGCCAGCAGCGTGGGACAGGCGAACACTGAAGCTTTCTTT
TRBV19,TRBD1,TRBJ1-2,once,CAIKPGTDSMGYTF,TGTGCCATCAAACCCGGGACAGACTCTATGGGCTACACCTTC
TRBV18,NA,TRBJ1-1,few,CASSADRNTEAFF,TGTGCCAGCTCAGCAGACAGAAACACTGAAGCTTTCTTT
TRBV9,TRBD1,TRBJ2-2,NA,CASSVLTGGAVGELFF,TGTGCCAGCAGCGTCCTAACAGGGGGCGCGGTCGGGGAGCTGTTTTTT
TRBV7-2,TRBD2,TRBJ2-5,once,CASSSQAGGRRETQYF,TGTGCCAGCAGCTCACAAGCGGGAGGGCGGAGGGAGACCCAGTACTTC
TRBV30,TRBD2,TRBJ2-7,once,CAGTTSGYEQYF,TGTGCCGGAACGACTAGCGGGTACGAGCAGTACTTC
TRBV6-2/TRBV6-3,TRBD1,TRBJ1-5,NA,CASSYLTGGNQPQHF,TGTGCCAGCAGTTACTTGACAGGGGGCAATCAGCCCCAGCATTTT
TRBV28,NA,TRBJ2-7,few,CASSLTGPYEQYF,TGTGCCAGCAGTTTGACAGGTCCTTACGAGCAGTACTTC
TRBV18,NA,TRBJ2-5,NA,CASSRAGSQETQYF,TGTGCCAGCTCACGGGCAGGCAGCCAAGAGACCCAGTACTTC